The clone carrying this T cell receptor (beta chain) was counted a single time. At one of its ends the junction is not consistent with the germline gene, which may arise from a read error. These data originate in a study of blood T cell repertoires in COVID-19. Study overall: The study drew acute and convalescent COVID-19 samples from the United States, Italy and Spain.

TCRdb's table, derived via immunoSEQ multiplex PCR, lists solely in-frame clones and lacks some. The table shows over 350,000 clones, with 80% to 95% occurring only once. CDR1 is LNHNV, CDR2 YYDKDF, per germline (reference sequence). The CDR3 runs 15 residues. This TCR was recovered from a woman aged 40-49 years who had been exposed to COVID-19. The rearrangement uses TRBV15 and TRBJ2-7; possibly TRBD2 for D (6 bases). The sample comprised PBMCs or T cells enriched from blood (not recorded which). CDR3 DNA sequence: TGTGCCACCAGCCCCTATCCGGGAGCCTCCAACGAGCAGTACTTC. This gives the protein CATSPYPGASNEQYF.